The 26 T cell receptor beta chains below come from one sample, sequenced in a study of Ad26.COV2.S vaccination and SARS-CoV-2 variants. Assay used: immunoSEQ multiplex PCR; TCRdb lists only in-frame clones, some missing. The sample has approximately 400,000 clones; approximately 84% are singletons. Treatment described: 19 received Ad26.COV2.S at low or high dose, single or two shots; 5 received placebo; per-sample allocation not given. The samples were gathered on day 63 after the first injection of vaccine or placebo. The sample consisted of peripheral blood, taken in a trial of Ad26.COV2.S vaccine versus placebo. The receptors were sampled from a person between 18 and 59 years old who received the Ad26.COV2.S COVID-19 vaccine or a placebo.

The J gene is TRBJ2-5, the V gene TRBV27; TRBD2 aligns across 9 bases. Germline values: CDR1 MNHEY, CDR2 SMNVEV (reference sequence). This CDR3 is 14 amino acids long. J lost 5 bases, V lost 3 bases, and 4 bases had no gene match. CDR3 nucleotides: TGTGCCAGCAGTTTTGGCGGGAGGGTTGAGACCCAGTACTTC. This gives the protein CASSFGGRVETQYF.

CDR3 in amino acids: CASSSPLGQNNQPQHF. CDR3 DNA: TGTGCCAGCAGTTCCCCATTGGGACAGAACAATCAGCCCCAGCATTTT. The J gene is TRBJ1-5, the V gene TRBV28; TRBD1 aligns across 7 bases. This CDR3 is 16 amino acids long. After removal of 4 bases from V and 3 bases from J, the junction contained 9 bases not matched to a gene. From germline, CDR1 is MDHEN and CDR2 SYDVKM. Full variable domain (rest looked up from reference TRBV28 and TRBJ1-5): DVKVTQSSRYLVKRTGEKVFLECVQDMDHENMFWYRQDPGLGLRLIYFSYDVKMKEKGDIPEGYSVSREKKERFSLILESASTNQTSMYLCASSSPLGQNNQPQHFGDGTRLSIL.

The genes are TRBV25-1 and TRBJ1-5, with D tentatively TRBD1 (5 bases). The CDR3 runs to 12 residues. Germline-derived CDR1 and CDR2 are MGHDK and SYGVNS. Trimming cost V 1 base and J 9 bases, with 7 bases left between them. The CDR3 DNA sequence: TGTGCCAGCAGTGAATTTCAGGGGCCCCAGCATTTT. Protein: CASSEFQGPQHF.

The CDR3 region has the DNA TGTGCCAGCAGCGTGAGGGCCCCAGATACGCAGTATTTT. Its translation: CASSVRAPDTQYF. The genes are TRBV7-8 and TRBJ2-3, with D possibly TRBD2 on 5 matching bases. Trimming took 5 bases from V and 4 from J, leaving 10 bases between them. Germline V gene sequence: CDR1 SGHVS, CDR2 FQNEAQ. This CDR3 has 13 residues.

V usage is TRBV6-2 or TRBV6-3 and J usage is TRBJ2-3; 12 bases align to TRBD1. The CDR3 sequence is 17 residues long. The germline V gene encodes CDR1 MNHEY and CDR2 SVGEGT. The V gene end was trimmed by 6 bases and the J gene end by 5 bases; junction bases not matched to a gene: 12. CDR3 in amino acids: CASSNLGTGGAGDTQYF. The CDR3 region has the DNA TGTGCCAGCAGCAACTTGGGGACAGGGGGCGCCGGAGATACGCAGTATTTT.

This chain links TRBV9 with TRBJ1-1; a possible D gene is TRBD1 (6 bases). Germline V gene lookup returns CDR1 SGDLS and CDR2 YYNGEE. Trimming cost V 3 bases and J 0 bases, with 9 bases left between them. The CDR3 loop spans 14 amino acids. The CDR3 spells CASSARQVNTEAFF. As DNA, the CDR3 is TGTGCCAGCAGCGCCAGACAGGTGAACACTGAAGCTTTCTTT.

The J gene is TRBJ1-5, the V gene TRBV29-1; TRBD1 matches 7 bases. The ends lost 4 bases at V and 7 bases at J; junction bases unmatched: 7. The germline V gene has CDR1 SQVTM and CDR2 ANQGSEA. The CDR3 contains 13 residues. CDR3 bases: TGCAGCGTTGGAGGGGGCGTGGGGCAGCCCCAGCATTTT. It is translated as CSVGGGVGQPQHF.

V gene TRBV29-1 combines with J gene TRBJ2-7; a possible D gene is TRBD1 (5 bases). The CDR3 is 14 residues long. Germline loops: CDR1 SQVTM, CDR2 ANQGSEA. Trimming cost V 1 base and J 2 bases, with 12 bases left between them. CDR3 residues: CSVEGQGHAYEQYF. The CDR3 region has the DNA TGCAGCGTTGAAGGGCAGGGCCATGCCTACGAGCAGTACTTC.

This chain connects TRBV28 to TRBJ2-7; maybe TRBD2 (5 bases). With 6 bases removed from V and 6 bases from J, the gap between germline ends came to 18 bases. Per the germline V gene, CDR1 is MDHEN and CDR2 is SYDVKM. CDR3 length: 14 amino acids. As DNA, the CDR3 is TGTGCCAGCAGACTAGGCCAGCAAACCGCCGAGCAGTACTTC. Translation: CASRLGQQTAEQYF. The full variable domain, rest sourced from reference TRBV28 and TRBJ2-7, is DVKVTQSSRYLVKRTGEKVFLECVQDMDHENMFWYRQDPGLGLRLIYFSYDVKMKEKGDIPEGYSVSREKKERFSLILESASTNQTSMYLCASRLGQQTAEQYFGPGTRLTVT.

The gene calls are TRBV30 and TRBJ1-5; D is unclear. Germline loops: CDR1 GTSNPN, CDR2 SVGIG (reference sequence). The CDR3 length is 15 residues. Between the trimmed V and J ends, which lost 1 base and 4 bases, there was a span of 14 bases. The CDR3 nucleotides read TGTGCCTGGAGTGACAATCCGGTAAGGAATCAGCCCCAGCATTTT. Its translation: CAWSDNPVRNQPQHF.

The gene calls are TRBV3-1 (or the pseudogene TRBV3-2) and TRBJ2-5, with D perhaps matching TRBD2 (7 bases). The germline gives CDR1 LGHDT, CDR2 YNNKEL (reference sequence). V was shortened by 3 bases and J by 13 bases, with 12 bases between the two germline ends. The CDR3 contains 11 residues. CDR3 loop: CASSQAGAPYF. The CDR3 DNA reads TGTGCCAGCAGCCAGGCGGGGGCCCCGTACTTC.

The chain couples TRBV5-1 to TRBJ2-1; 12 bases match TRBD2. Trimming removed 4 bases from V and 2 bases from J; junction bases left unmatched: 1. CDR3 length equals 15 residues. Germline CDR1 reads SGHRS; CDR2 reads YFSETQ. This CDR3 reads CASSLAGGTYNEQFF. The DNA for the CDR3 is TGCGCCAGCAGCCTAGCGGGAGGGACCTACAATGAGCAGTTCTTC. Drawing the rest from reference TRBV5-1 and TRBJ2-1, the complete variable domain is KAGVTQTPRYLIKTRGQQVTLSCSPISGHRSVSWYQQTPGQGLQFLFEYFSETQRNKGNFPGRFSGRQFSNSRSEMNVSTLELGDSALYLCASSLAGGTYNEQFFGPGTRLTVL.

Only one count was recorded for this clone. The rearrangement links TRBV5-4 to TRBJ2-2; D possibly corresponds to TRBD1 (5 bases). The CDR3 consists of 16 residues. Germline loops: CDR1 SGHNT, CDR2 YYREEE (reference sequence). V dropped 1 base and J dropped 6 bases, with 16 bases sitting between them. The CDR3 DNA reads as TGTGCCAGCAGCTTGCCCCAGGGTAATTCTCCCGGGGAGCTGTTTTTT. This codes for CASSLPQGNSPGELFF. Drawing the rest from reference TRBV5-4 and TRBJ2-2, the complete variable domain is ETGVTQSPTHLIKTRGQQVTLRCSSQSGHNTVSWYQQALGQGPQFIFQYYREEENGRGNFPPRFSGLQFPNYSSELNVNALELDDSALYLCASSLPQGNSPGELFFGEGSRLTVL.

This chain joins TRBV7-2 and TRBJ2-5, with D perhaps matching TRBD1 or TRBD2 (5 bases each). Germline values: CDR1 SGHTA, CDR2 FQGNSA. The V and J ends lost 5 bases and 4 bases respectively, with 23 bases between them. The CDR3 is 17 residues long. In DNA, the CDR3 is TGTGCCAGCAGCCGTCTCCCGCCGGGGCTAAGATTAGAGACCCAGTACTTC. This codes for CASSRLPPGLRLETQYF. Complete variable domain (other parts from reference TRBV7-2 and TRBJ2-5): GAGVSQSPSNKVTEKGKDVELRCDPISGHTALYWYRQSLGQGLEFLIYFQGNSAPDKSGLPSDRFSAERTGGSVSTLTIQRTQQEDSAVYLCASSRLPPGLRLETQYFGPGTRLLVL.

The rearrangement uses TRBV4-1 and TRBJ2-6; 7 bases agree with TRBD1. Trimming removed 3 bases from V and 0 bases from J; junction bases left unmatched: 8. This CDR3 comprises 18 residues. Germline V gene sequence: CDR1 MGHRA, CDR2 YSYEKL. CDR3 amino acids: CASSQGYSGGSGANVLTF. CDR3 bases: TGCGCCAGCAGCCAGGGTTACTCAGGGGGCTCTGGGGCCAACGTCCTGACTTTC.

This clone was observed once. This chain uses TRBV11-2 with TRBJ2-5; D possibly corresponds to TRBD1 (7 bases). V lost 7 bases to trimming and J lost 0 bases, with 18 bases between them. The length of the CDR3 is 16 residues. Germline CDR1 and CDR2: SGHAT and FQNNGV. The chain's CDR3 is CASTNPRRGHQETQYF. For the CDR3, the DNA is TGTGCCAGCACCAACCCACGGAGGGGGCACCAAGAGACCCAGTACTTC.

This chain uses TRBV30 with TRBJ2-3; D gene ambiguous. With 5 bases removed from V and 6 bases from J, the gap between germline ends came to 9 bases. The CDR3 has 11 amino acids. CDR1 is GTSNPN, CDR2 SVGIG, per germline (reference sequence). The CDR3 region is CAWRPEDTQYF. CDR3 coding DNA: TGTGCCTGGCGCCCCGAGGATACGCAGTATTTT.

V gene TRBV18 combines with J gene TRBJ1-2, with a weak D call TRBD1 (5 bases). Germline V gene data show CDR1 as KGHSH and CDR2 as LQKENI. This CDR3 has 14 amino acids. V lost 2 bases and J 3 bases, leaving 10 bases between the germline ends. The CDR3 spells CASSPGTEDYGYTF. The CDR3 DNA reads as TGTGCCAGCTCACCAGGGACGGAAGACTATGGCTACACCTTC.

The chain has TRBV27 and TRBJ1-4, with D perhaps TRBD1 (5 bases). The CDR3 runs to 14 residues. Trimming shortened V by 1 base and J by 8 bases, and 11 bases separated the two germline ends. From germline, CDR1 is MNHEY and CDR2 SMNVEV (reference sequence). The CDR3 coding sequence is TGTGCCAGCAGTTTATGGCAGGGAGACGAAAAACTGTTTTTT. It specifies CASSLWQGDEKLFF.

V and J are TRBV4-3 and TRBJ2-7; TRBD1 or TRBD2 may be the D gene (5 bases each). Germline V gene data show CDR1 as LGHNA and CDR2 as YSLEER. V shed 3 bases and J shed 3 bases, with 15 bases lying between them. The CDR3 is 15 residues long. The CDR3 spells CASSQLGAGHYEQYF. CDR3 DNA sequence: TGCGCCAGCAGCCAGCTCGGGGCAGGGCACTACGAGCAGTACTTC.

The genes are TRBV19 and TRBJ2-5, with TRBD2 matching over 10 bases. Germline loops: CDR1 LNHDA, CDR2 SQIVND (reference sequence). V shed 4 bases, J shed 5 bases, and the junction held 10 bases outside the gene matches. The CDR3 loop spans 16 amino acids. For the CDR3, the DNA is TGTGCCAGTAGTACTACCGGGACTAGCGAGTGGGAGACCCAGTACTTC. Protein sequence: CASSTTGTSEWETQYF.

The V and J genes are TRBV5-4 and TRBJ2-7, with a possible D match to TRBD2 (5 bases). Germline lookup yields CDR1 SGHNT and CDR2 YYREEE (reference sequence). The CDR3 extends over 13 amino acids. The germline V and J ends were trimmed by 0 bases and 5 bases, with 9 bases remaining between them. The CDR3 nucleotides read TGTGCCAGCAGCTTGGTGTCTAGCAACGAGCAGTACTTC. Protein: CASSLVSSNEQYF.

This rearrangement joins TRBV5-8 to TRBJ2-6, with D maybe TRBD2 (5 bases). The V gene's germline CDR1 is SGHTS and CDR2 YDEGEE. With 1 base removed from V and 4 bases from J, the gap between germline ends came to 12 bases. This CDR3 is 16 amino acids long. CDR3 sequence reads: CASSLFGVAGANVLTF. The CDR3 nucleotides are TGTGCCAGCAGCTTGTTCGGGGTGGCCGGGGCCAACGTCCTGACTTTC.

The chain joins TRBV4-3 to TRBJ1-1; D gene uncertain. Per germline, CDR1 LGHNA and CDR2 YSLEER. The CDR3 consists of 15 residues. The V and J ends lost 1 base and 4 bases respectively, with 13 bases between them. This chain's CDR3 is CASSQVVGSGTEAFF. For the CDR3, the DNA is TGCGCCAGCAGCCAAGTTGTGGGGAGCGGCACTGAAGCTTTCTTT.

The chain has TRBV28 and TRBJ2-3; 9 nucleotides line up with TRBD2. This CDR3 has 16 residues. Germline CDR1 MDHEN, CDR2 SYDVKM. J gave up 4 bases and V 4 bases, and 9 bases lay outside the gene matches. In DNA form, the CDR3 reads TGTGCCAGCAGTTCGGCTATGCGGGGGGGCTCAGATACGCAGTATTTT. Its translation is CASSSAMRGGSDTQYF.

This clone has a count of ten or more. The V gene is TRBV30, the J gene TRBJ1-1; the D is unclear. The CDR3 is 13 amino acids. Trimming removed 4 bases at V and 0 bases at J, with 9 bases between. Germline CDR1 GTSNPN, CDR2 SVGIG (reference sequence). Here the CDR3 reads CAWKKGMNTEAFF. Written as DNA, the CDR3 is TGTGCCTGGAAAAAGGGAATGAACACTGAAGCTTTCTTT.